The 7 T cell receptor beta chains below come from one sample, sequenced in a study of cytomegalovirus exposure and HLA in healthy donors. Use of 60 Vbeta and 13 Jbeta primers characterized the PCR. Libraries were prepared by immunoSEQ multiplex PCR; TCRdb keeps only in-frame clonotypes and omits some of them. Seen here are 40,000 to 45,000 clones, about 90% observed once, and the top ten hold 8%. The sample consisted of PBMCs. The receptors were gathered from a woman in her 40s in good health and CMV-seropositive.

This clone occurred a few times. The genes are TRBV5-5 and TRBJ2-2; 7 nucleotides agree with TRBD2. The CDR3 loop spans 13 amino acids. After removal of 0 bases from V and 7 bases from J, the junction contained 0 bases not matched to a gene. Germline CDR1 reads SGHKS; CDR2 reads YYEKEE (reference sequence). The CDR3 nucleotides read TGTGCCAGCAGCTTGGAGCGGGACGGGGAGCTGTTTTTT. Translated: CASSLERDGELFF.

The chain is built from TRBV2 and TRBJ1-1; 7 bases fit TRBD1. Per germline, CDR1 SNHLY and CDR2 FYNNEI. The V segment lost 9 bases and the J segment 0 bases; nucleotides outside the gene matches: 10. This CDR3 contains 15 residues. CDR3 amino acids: CARSRDSDMNTEAFF. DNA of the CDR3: TGTGCCAGATCGCGGGACAGTGACATGAACACTGAAGCTTTCTTT. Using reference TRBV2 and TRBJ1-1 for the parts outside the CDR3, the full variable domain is EPEVTQTPSHQVTQMGQEVILRCVPISNHLYFYWYRQILGQKVEFLVSFYNNEISEKSEIFDDQFSVERPDGSNFTLKIRSTKLEDSAMYFCARSRDSDMNTEAFFGQGTRLTVV.

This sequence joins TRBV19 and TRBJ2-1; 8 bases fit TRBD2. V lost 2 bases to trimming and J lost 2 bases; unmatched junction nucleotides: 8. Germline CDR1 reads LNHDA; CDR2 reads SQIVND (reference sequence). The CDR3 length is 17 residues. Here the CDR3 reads CASSIIGTGGPYNEQFF. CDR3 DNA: TGTGCCAGTAGTATAATAGGCACGGGAGGGCCCTACAATGAGCAGTTCTTC.

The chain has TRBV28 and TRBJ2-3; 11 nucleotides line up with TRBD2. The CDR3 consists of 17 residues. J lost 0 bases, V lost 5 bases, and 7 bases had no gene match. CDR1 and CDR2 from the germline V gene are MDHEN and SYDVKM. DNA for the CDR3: TGTGCCAGCAGTACTCGACTAGCGGGGCATAGCACAGATACGCAGTATTTT. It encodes CASSTRLAGHSTDTQYF.

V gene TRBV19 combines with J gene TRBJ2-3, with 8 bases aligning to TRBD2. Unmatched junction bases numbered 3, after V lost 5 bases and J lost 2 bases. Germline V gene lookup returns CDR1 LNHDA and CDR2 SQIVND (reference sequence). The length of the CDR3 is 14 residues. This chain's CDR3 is CASSSGRDTDTQYF. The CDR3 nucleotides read TGTGCCAGTAGTTCCGGGAGGGACACAGATACGCAGTATTTT.

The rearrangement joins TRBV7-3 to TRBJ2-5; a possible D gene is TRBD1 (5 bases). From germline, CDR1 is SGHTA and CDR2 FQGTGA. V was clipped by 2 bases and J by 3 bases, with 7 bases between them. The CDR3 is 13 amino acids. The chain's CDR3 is CASSLAREETQYF. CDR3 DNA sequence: TGTGCCAGCAGCTTAGCCAGGGAAGAGACCCAGTACTTC.

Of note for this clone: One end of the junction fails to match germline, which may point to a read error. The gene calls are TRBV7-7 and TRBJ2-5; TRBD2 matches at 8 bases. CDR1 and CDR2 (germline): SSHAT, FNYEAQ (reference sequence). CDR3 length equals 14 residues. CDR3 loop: CASSSSGYQETQYF. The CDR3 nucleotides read TGTGCTAGCAGCTCTAGCGGGTACCAAGAGACCCAGTACTTC. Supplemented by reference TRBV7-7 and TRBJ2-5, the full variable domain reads GAGVSQSPRYKVTKRGQDVTLRCDPISSHATLYWYQQALGQGPEFLTYFNYEAQPDKSGLPSDRFSAERPEGSISTLTIQRTEQRDSAMYRCASSSSGYQETQYFGPGTRLLVL.